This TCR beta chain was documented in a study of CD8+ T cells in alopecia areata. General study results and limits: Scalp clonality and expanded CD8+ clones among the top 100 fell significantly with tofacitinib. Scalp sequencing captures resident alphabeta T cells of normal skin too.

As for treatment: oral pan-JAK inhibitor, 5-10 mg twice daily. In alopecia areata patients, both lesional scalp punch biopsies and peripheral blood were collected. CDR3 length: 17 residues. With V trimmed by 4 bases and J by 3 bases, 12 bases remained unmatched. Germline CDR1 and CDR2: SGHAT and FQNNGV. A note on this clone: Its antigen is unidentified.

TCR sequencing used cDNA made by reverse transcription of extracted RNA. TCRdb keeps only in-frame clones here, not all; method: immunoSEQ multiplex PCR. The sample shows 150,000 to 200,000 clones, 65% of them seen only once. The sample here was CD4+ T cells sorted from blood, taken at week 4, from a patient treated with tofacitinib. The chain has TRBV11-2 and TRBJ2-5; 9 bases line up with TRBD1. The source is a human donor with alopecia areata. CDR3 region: CASSSLLEGQGEETQYF. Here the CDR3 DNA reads TGTGCCAGCAGCTCCCTCCTGGAGGGACAGGGAGAAGAGACCCAGTACTTC.